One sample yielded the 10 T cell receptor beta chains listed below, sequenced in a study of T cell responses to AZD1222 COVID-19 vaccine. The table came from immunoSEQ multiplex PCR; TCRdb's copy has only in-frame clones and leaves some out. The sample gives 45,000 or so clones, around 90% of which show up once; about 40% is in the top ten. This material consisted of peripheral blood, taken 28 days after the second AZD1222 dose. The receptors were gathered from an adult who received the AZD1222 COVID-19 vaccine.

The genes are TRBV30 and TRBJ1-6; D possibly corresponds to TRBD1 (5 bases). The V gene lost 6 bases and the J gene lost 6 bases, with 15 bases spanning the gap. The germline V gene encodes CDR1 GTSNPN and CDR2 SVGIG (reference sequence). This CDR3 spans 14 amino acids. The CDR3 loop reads CACPFPTANSPLHF. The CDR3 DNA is TGTGCCTGCCCTTTCCCGACAGCTAATTCACCCCTCCACTTT.

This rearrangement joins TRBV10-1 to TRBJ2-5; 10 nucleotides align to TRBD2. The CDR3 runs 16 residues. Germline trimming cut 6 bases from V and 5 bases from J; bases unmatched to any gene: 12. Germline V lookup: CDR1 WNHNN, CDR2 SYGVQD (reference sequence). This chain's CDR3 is CASSPKRGGHLETQYF. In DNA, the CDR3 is TGCGCCAGCAGCCCCAAGCGGGGGGGCCACCTGGAGACCCAGTACTTC.

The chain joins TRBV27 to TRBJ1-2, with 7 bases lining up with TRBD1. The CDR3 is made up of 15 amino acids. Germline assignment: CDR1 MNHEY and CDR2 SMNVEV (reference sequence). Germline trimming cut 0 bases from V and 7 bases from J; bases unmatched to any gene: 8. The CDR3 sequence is CASSLSRGGASGYTF. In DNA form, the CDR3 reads TGTGCCAGCAGTTTATCGAGAGGGGGCGCCTCTGGCTACACCTTC.

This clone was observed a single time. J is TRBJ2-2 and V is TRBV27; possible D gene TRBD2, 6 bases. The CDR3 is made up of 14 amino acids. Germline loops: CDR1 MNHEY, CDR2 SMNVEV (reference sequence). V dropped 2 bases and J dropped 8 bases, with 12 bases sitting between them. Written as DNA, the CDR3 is TGTGCCAGCAGTTTAAGGAGGGGAGGTGGGGAGCTGTTTTTT. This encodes CASSLRRGGGELFF.

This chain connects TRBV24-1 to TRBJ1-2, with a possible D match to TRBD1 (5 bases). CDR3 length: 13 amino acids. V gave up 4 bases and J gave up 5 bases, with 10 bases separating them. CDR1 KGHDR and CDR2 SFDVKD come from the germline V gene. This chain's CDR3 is CATSDRDSYGYTF. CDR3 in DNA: TGTGCCACCAGTGACCGGGACTCATATGGCTACACCTTC.

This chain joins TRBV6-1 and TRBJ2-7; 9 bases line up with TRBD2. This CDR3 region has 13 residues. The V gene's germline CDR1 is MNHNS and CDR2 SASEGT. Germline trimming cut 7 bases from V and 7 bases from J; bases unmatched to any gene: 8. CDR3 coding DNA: TGTGCCAGCACCCAGCGGGGGGCCAGGGAGCAGTACTTC. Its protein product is CASTQRGAREQYF.

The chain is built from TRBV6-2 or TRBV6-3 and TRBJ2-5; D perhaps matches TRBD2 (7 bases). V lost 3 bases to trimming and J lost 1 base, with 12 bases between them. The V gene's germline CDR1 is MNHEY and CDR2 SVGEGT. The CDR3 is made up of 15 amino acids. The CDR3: CASSYGGGFQETQYF. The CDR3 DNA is TGTGCCAGCAGTTATGGCGGGGGCTTCCAAGAGACCCAGTACTTC.

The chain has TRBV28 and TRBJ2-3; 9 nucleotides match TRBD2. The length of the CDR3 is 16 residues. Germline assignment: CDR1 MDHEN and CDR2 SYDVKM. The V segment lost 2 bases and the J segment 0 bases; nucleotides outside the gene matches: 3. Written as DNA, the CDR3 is TGTGCCAGCAGTTTACGGCTAGCGGGGAGCACAGATACGCAGTATTTT. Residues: CASSLRLAGSTDTQYF.

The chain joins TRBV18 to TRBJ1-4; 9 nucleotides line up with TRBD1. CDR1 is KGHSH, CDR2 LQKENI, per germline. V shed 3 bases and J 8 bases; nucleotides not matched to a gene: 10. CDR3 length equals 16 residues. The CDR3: CASSPRIGTGYEKLFF. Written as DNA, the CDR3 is TGTGCCAGCTCACCTCGGATCGGGACAGGGTACGAAAAACTGTTTTTT.

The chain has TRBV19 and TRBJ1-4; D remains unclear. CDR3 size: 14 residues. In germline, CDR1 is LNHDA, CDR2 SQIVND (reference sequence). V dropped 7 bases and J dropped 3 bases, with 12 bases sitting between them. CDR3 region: CASTAQTSNEKLFF. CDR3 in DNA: TGTGCCAGTACAGCACAAACTTCTAATGAAAAACTGTTTTTT. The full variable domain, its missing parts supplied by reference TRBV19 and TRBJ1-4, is DGGITQSPKYLFRKEGQNVTLSCEQNLNHDAMYWYRQDPGQGLRLIYYSQIVNDFQKGDIAEGYSVSREKKESFPLTVTSAQKNPTAFYLCASTAQTSNEKLFFGSGTQLSVL.